These 12 T cell receptor beta chains share one sample of origin, sequenced in a study of long-term antiretroviral therapy in people with HIV. At survey level, the immunoSEQ assay was run in its v3.0 version. The assay was immunoSEQ multiplex PCR, and TCRdb's table has in-frame clones only and misses some. The data hold roughly 30,000 clones, with approximately 91% observed a single time. The source was unsorted PBMCs, collected 3.1 years after starting antiretroviral therapy. These receptors all come from a man younger than 35 with HIV.

The chain employs TRBV4-3 and TRBJ2-1, with D hard to call. V was cut by 0 bases and J by 6 bases, with 12 bases left in between. This CDR3 region has 15 residues. The germline V gene encodes CDR1 LGHNA and CDR2 YSLEER. This CDR3 is CASSQDGAIPNEQFF. DNA for the CDR3: TGCGCCAGCAGCCAAGATGGTGCAATTCCCAATGAGCAGTTCTTC.

The chain recombines TRBV4-2 with TRBJ1-2, with D unresolved. The germline V gene has CDR1 LGHNA and CDR2 YNFKEQ. V lost 0 bases, J lost 8 bases, and 13 bases lay in between. The CDR3 is made up of 14 amino acids. CDR3 coding DNA: TGTGCCAGCAGCCAAGATCTCCGAGACTTGGGCTACACCTTC. As protein: CASSQDLRDLGYTF.

V is TRBV28 and J is TRBJ2-7; D perhaps matches TRBD1 (6 bases). CDR3 length: 12 residues. Deletions cut 1 base from V and 5 bases from J, with 6 bases between. Germline loops: CDR1 MDHEN, CDR2 SYDVKM. In nucleotides, the CDR3 is TGTGCCAGCAGTTTATCAGGGGACGAGCAGTACTTC. The encoded protein is CASSLSGDEQYF.

V usage is TRBV19 and J usage is TRBJ1-6; D gene ambiguous. The CDR3 runs 12 residues. Germline V gene lookup returns CDR1 LNHDA and CDR2 SQIVND (reference sequence). V was pared by 7 bases and J by 8 bases, with 9 bases between. CDR3 sequence (DNA): TGTGCCAGTACGTCCGGATATTCACCCCTCCACTTT. This sequence encodes CASTSGYSPLHF.

This clone has a handful of counts. The chain employs TRBV6-6 and TRBJ1-1; D perhaps matches TRBD1 (6 bases). Germline V gene lookup returns CDR1 MNHNY and CDR2 SVGAGI (reference sequence). V lost 2 bases, J lost 3 bases, and 10 bases lay in between. This CDR3 has 14 amino acids. The CDR3: CASSYGGADTEAFF. CDR3 sequence (DNA): TGTGCCAGCAGTTACGGGGGGGCGGACACTGAAGCTTTCTTT.

Only a few counts were recorded for this clone. This rearrangement joins TRBV7-9 to TRBJ1-1, with unresolved D. The CDR3 is made up of 15 amino acids. V dropped 0 bases and J dropped 1 base, with 9 bases sitting between them. Germline CDR1 and CDR2: SEHNR and FQNEAQ (reference sequence). The CDR3 region is CASSLAGFGNTEAFF. In DNA form, the CDR3 reads TGTGCCAGCAGCTTAGCGGGGTTTGGGAACACTGAAGCTTTCTTT. Filled out from reference TRBV7-9 and TRBJ1-1, the complete variable domain reads DTGVSQNPRHKITKRGQNVTFRCDPISEHNRLYWYRQTLGQGPEFLTYFQNEAQLEKSRLLSDRFSAERPKGSFSTLEIQRTEQGDSAMYLCASSLAGFGNTEAFFGQGTRLTVV.

The J gene is TRBJ1-6, the V gene TRBV7-9; D is possibly TRBD1 (5 bases). This CDR3 comprises 13 residues. The germline V gene encodes CDR1 SEHNR and CDR2 FQNEAQ (reference sequence). Trimming stripped 5 bases from V and 7 bases from J, with 9 bases between. The CDR3 nucleotides read TGTGCCAGCAGCCCCCGACAGAATTCACCCCTCCACTTT. This codes for CASSPRQNSPLHF.

The chain employs TRBV18 and TRBJ2-2, with D tentatively TRBD2 (6 bases). Germline V CDR1 and CDR2: KGHSH, LQKENI. V lost 2 bases to trimming and J lost 0 bases, with 13 bases between them. The CDR3 is made up of 17 amino acids. The DNA for the CDR3 is TGTGCCAGCTCACCAATTGGAGGGGCTTCGAACACCGGGGAGCTGTTTTTT. Its protein is CASSPIGGASNTGELFF.

The genes are TRBV21-1 and TRBJ2-7; TRBD1, the D gene given by the table, was not confirmed from the DNA. TRBV21-1 is a documented pseudogene. The CDR3 totals 19 residues. The CDR3 loop is CASSTQRQPTTLSSYEQYF. In nucleotides, the CDR3 is TGTGCCAGCAGCACACAAAGACAGCCTACTACCCTCAGCTCCTACGAGCAGTACTTC.

This clone was seen just once. The V gene is TRBV5-1, the J gene TRBJ1-1; 9 bases line up with TRBD1. The CDR3 is 15 residues long. Germline V gene lookup returns CDR1 SGHRS and CDR2 YFSETQ. V lost 0 bases to trimming and J lost 4 bases; unmatched junction nucleotides: 4. The chain's CDR3 is CASSLDRGPVTEAFF. The CDR3 nucleotides read TGCGCCAGCAGCTTGGACAGGGGGCCGGTCACTGAAGCTTTCTTT.

The rearrangement uses TRBV11-2 and TRBJ1-5; possible D gene TRBD1, 6 bases. CDR3 length equals 14 residues. Germline V lookup: CDR1 SGHAT, CDR2 FQNNGV. V lost 1 base, J lost 8 bases, and 12 bases lay in between. The CDR3 protein is CASSLGQAGEPQHF. The CDR3 DNA follows: TGTGCCAGCAGCTTAGGACAGGCTGGGGAGCCCCAGCATTTT.

This clone was counted a single time. The rearrangement links TRBV5-4 to TRBJ2-2, with 11 bases aligning to TRBD2. CDR3 length equals 16 residues. The germline V gene encodes CDR1 SGHNT and CDR2 YYREEE (reference sequence). Trimming removed 2 bases from V and 5 bases from J; junction bases left unmatched: 5. CDR3 in DNA: TGTGCCAGCAGCTTAATTAGCGGGGGGGTGACCGGGGAGCTGTTTTTT. Its translation: CASSLISGGVTGELFF. Full variable domain (rest looked up from reference TRBV5-4 and TRBJ2-2): ETGVTQSPTHLIKTRGQQVTLRCSSQSGHNTVSWYQQALGQGPQFIFQYYREEENGRGNFPPRFSGLQFPNYSSELNVNALELDDSALYLCASSLISGGVTGELFFGEGSRLTVL.